This passage covers 10 T cell receptor beta chains from one sample sequenced in a study of T cell responses to AZD1222 COVID-19 vaccine. The method was immunoSEQ multiplex PCR; TCRdb's version includes in-frame clones alone and lacks a portion of them. The table lists roughly 98,000 clones, 65% to 85% of them singletons. The sequenced sample was peripheral blood, obtained 28 days after the second AZD1222 dose. These receptors were taken from an adult who received the AZD1222 COVID-19 vaccine.

This chain uses TRBV18 with TRBJ2-1; 8 nucleotides match TRBD1. Germline V lookup: CDR1 KGHSH, CDR2 LQKENI. J gave up 6 bases and V 6 bases, and 16 bases lay outside the gene matches. This CDR3 contains 17 residues. Written as DNA, the CDR3 is TGTGCCAGCTCCCTAAAAGGTCCAGGGGGCCAAACCAATGAGCAGTTCTTC. It is translated as CASSLKGPGGQTNEQFF. Complete variable domain (other parts from reference TRBV18 and TRBJ2-1): NAGVMQNPRHLVRRRGQEARLRCSPMKGHSHVYWYRQLPEEGLKFMVYLQKENIIDESGMPKERFSAEFPKEGPSILRIQQVVRGDSAAYFCASSLKGPGGQTNEQFFGPGTRLTVL.

The genes are TRBV11-3 and TRBJ1-6; D remains unclear. The CDR3 spans 15 residues. Germline V gene sequence: CDR1 SGHNT, CDR2 YENEEA. Trimming removed 2 bases at V and 10 bases at J, with 15 bases between. The CDR3 bases are TGTGCCAGCAGCTTACCGCCTCGGGGTCTATCACCCCTCCACTTT. Amino acids: CASSLPPRGLSPLHF.

The chain employs TRBV6-5 and TRBJ2-3; maybe TRBD1 (5 bases). Germline V gene sequence: CDR1 MNHEY, CDR2 SVGAGI. V lost 9 bases, J lost 3 bases, and 13 bases lay in between. The CDR3 sequence is 13 residues long. For the CDR3, the DNA is TGTGCCAGTAGGTATGACAGAACAGATACGCAGTATTTT. This gives the protein CASRYDRTDTQYF.

The V and J genes are TRBV19 and TRBJ1-1; D remains ambiguous. Germline assignment: CDR1 LNHDA and CDR2 SQIVND (reference sequence). The CDR3 is made up of 15 amino acids. V was cut by 0 bases and J by 1 base, with 9 bases left in between. The CDR3 is CASSIDRVGNTEAFF. The CDR3 DNA reads TGTGCCAGTAGTATAGATCGGGTGGGGAACACTGAAGCTTTCTTT.

CDR3 sequence: CASSFGGGGPQETQYF. For the CDR3, the DNA is TGTGCCAGCAGCTTCGGGGGCGGGGGGCCCCAAGAGACCCAGTACTTC. The chain is built from TRBV7-2 and TRBJ2-5, with TRBD2 matching over 8 bases. CDR1 is SGHTA, CDR2 FQGNSA, per germline. V shed 3 bases and J 1 base; nucleotides not matched to a gene: 7. The CDR3 runs 16 residues.

V gene TRBV4-1 combines with J gene TRBJ2-7; no firm D call. The CDR3 has 15 residues. CDR1 is MGHRA and CDR2 is YSYEKL in the germline V gene. With 1 base removed from V and 0 bases from J, the gap between germline ends came to 10 bases. The CDR3 nucleotides read TGCGCCAGCAGCCAAGGCACAGCCTTCTCCTACGAGCAGTACTTC. Its protein product is CASSQGTAFSYEQYF.

In nucleotides, the CDR3 is TGTGCCAGCAGTGAGGTCGATGAGGTCCCTGAAGCTTTCTTT. This translates into CASSEVDEVPEAFF. The chain uses TRBV6-1 and TRBJ1-1; no clear D gene. V lost 3 bases and J 6 bases, leaving 14 bases between the germline ends. CDR1 MNHNS and CDR2 SASEGT come from the germline V gene. The CDR3 runs to 14 residues.

This rearrangement joins TRBV5-1 to TRBJ1-1; D is undetermined. CDR1 and CDR2 (germline): SGHRS, YFSETQ. CDR3 size: 15 residues. V lost 2 bases and J lost 1, with 12 bases in between. The CDR3 bases are TGCGCCAGCAGCTTACGACGACGGGGGAACACTGAAGCTTTCTTT. Amino acids: CASSLRRRGNTEAFF.

The chain recombines TRBV7-9 with TRBJ2-3; TRBD2 aligns across 9 bases. Looked up from germline, CDR1 is SEHNR and CDR2 is FQNEAQ (reference sequence). Trimming took 5 bases from V and 4 from J; bases not matched to a gene: 7. The CDR3 extends over 15 amino acids. CDR3 sequence reads: CASSLGLATADTQYF. The CDR3 coding sequence is TGTGCCAGCAGCCTAGGACTAGCGACCGCAGATACGCAGTATTTT.

The genes are TRBV5-1 and TRBJ1-3; perhaps TRBD1 as D (5 bases). The CDR3 runs 16 residues. V lost 0 bases and J 4 bases, leaving 14 bases between the germline ends. CDR1 and CDR2 from the germline V gene are SGHRS and YFSETQ. CDR3 region: CASSLAGGTYGNTIYF. The CDR3 DNA follows: TGCGCCAGCAGCTTGGCCGGGGGGACGTACGGAAACACCATATATTTT.